Listed below are T cell receptor beta chains from one sample, sequenced in a study of CD8 T cells in ankylosing spondylitis. TCRdb ran MiXCR on the 5' RACE reads and lists one entry per CDR3 protein. The data contain roughly 130,000 distinct CDR3 sequences, approximately 9.9% of them singletons. The source material was blood, either unsorted or a sorted T cell fraction (not recorded which). The receptors derive from a male donor with ankylosing spondylitis or in good health (not recorded which). CDR3s include the opening cysteine and the closing phenylalanine or tryptophan. D genes are given only for firm matches. Clone size appears in some rows only: once, few, many, or a class for an expanded clone.

few	TRBJ2-2	TRBD2	TRBV20-1	CSARSGGSGIPGELFF	TGCAGTGCTAGATCTGGGGGTAGCGGGATCCCCGGGGAGCTGTTTTTT
many	TRBJ1-3	.	TRBV3-1	CASSHWAGNTIYF	TGTGCCAGCAGCCATTGGGCTGGAAACACCATATATTTT
.	TRBJ2-7	.	TRBV7-1	CAISAGLLCSYEQYF	TGTGCCATCAGCGCCGGGCTGCTCTGCTCCTACGAGCAGTACTTC
.	TRBJ2-7	.	TRBV19	CASGGTDAYEQYF	TGTGCCAGTGGCGGGACAGACGCCTACGAGCAGTACTTC
many	TRBJ2-7	TRBD1	TRBV12-3/TRBV12-4	CASMRTGGIYEQYF	TGTGCCAGCATGCGGACAGGGGGGATTTACGAGCAGTACTTC
.	TRBJ1-1	.	TRBV25-1	CASSEPGTSPEAFF	TGTGCCAGCAGTGAGCCAGGGACAAGTCCCGAAGCTTTCTTT
few	TRBJ2-7	TRBD2	TRBV29-1	CSVGTSGFYEQYF	TGCAGCGTGGGGACTAGCGGGTTCTACGAGCAGTACTTC
many	TRBJ2-5	TRBD2	TRBV5-6	CASSGGLARYQETQYF	TGTGCCAGCAGCGGGGGACTAGCGCGGTACCAAGAGACCCAGTACTTC
many	TRBJ2-5	TRBD2	TRBV7-2	CASSLAGGQETQYF	TGTGCCAGCAGCTTAGCGGGAGGGCAAGAGACCCAGTACTTC
many	TRBJ1-2	TRBD1	TRBV4-1	CASSLRQGSNYGYTF	TGCGCCAGCAGCTTGAGACAGGGGTCTAACTATGGCTACACCTTC
many	TRBJ2-5	TRBD1	TRBV2	CASSAPTGGNRETQYF	TGTGCCAGCAGTGCGCCGACAGGGGGCAATCGAGAGACCCAGTACTTC
few	TRBJ2-7	TRBD1	TRBV20-1	CSELAPDRGAYEQYF	TGCAGTGAACTAGCCCCGGACAGGGGGGCCTACGAGCAGTACTTC
many	TRBJ2-7	.	TRBV7-2	CASSLGGSGRYEQYF	TGTGCCAGCAGCTTAGGGGGTAGCGGCCGCTACGAGCAGTACTTC
.	TRBJ2-4	.	TRBV12-3/TRBV12-4	CASSPEPRGKNIQYF	TGTGCCAGCAGCCCAGAACCCCGGGGGAAAAACATTCAGTACTTC
few	TRBJ1-3	.	TRBV20-1	CSARAPLSGNTIYF	TGCAGTGCTAGAGCCCCGCTCTCTGGAAACACCATATATTTT